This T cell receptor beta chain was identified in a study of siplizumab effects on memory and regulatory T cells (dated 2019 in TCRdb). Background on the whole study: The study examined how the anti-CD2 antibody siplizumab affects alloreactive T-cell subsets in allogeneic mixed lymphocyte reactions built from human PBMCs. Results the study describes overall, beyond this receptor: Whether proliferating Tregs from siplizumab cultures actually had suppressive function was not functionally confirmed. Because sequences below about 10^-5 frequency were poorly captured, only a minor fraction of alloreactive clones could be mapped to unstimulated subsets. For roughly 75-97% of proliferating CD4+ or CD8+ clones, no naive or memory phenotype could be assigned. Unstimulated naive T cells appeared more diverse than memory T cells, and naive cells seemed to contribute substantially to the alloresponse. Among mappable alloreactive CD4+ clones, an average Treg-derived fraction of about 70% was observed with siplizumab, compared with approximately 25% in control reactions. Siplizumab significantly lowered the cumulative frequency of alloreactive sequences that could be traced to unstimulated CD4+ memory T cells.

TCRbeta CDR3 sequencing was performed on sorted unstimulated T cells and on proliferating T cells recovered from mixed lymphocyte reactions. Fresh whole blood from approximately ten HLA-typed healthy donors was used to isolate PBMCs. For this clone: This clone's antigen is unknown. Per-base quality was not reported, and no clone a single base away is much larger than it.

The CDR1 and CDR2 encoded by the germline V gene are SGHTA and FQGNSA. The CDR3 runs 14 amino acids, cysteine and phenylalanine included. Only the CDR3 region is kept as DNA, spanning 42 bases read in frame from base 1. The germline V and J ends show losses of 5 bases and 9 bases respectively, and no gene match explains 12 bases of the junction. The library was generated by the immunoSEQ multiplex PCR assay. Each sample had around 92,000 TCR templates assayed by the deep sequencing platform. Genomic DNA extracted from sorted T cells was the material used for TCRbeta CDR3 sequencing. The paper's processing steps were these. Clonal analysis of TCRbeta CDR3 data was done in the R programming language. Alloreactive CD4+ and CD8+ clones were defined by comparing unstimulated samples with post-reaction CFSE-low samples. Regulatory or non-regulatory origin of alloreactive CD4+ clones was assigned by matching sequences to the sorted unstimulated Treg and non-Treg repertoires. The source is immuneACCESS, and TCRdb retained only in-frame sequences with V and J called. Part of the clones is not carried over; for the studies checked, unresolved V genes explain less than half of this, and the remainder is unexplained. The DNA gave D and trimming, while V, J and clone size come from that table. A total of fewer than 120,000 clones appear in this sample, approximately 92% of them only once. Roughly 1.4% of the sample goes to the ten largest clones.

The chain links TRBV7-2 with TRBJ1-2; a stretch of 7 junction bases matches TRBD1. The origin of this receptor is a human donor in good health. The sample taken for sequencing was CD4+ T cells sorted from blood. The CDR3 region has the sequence CASSVERDSQSYTF. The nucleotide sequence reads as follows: TGTGCCAGCAGCGTAGAACGGGACAGCCAAAGCTACACCTTC. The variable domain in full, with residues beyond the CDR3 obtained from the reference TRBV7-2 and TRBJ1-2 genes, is GAGVSQSPSNKVTEKGKDVELRCDPISGHTALYWYRQSLGQGLEFLIYFQGNSAPDKSGLPSDRFSAERTGGSVSTLTIQRTQQEDSAVYLCASSVERDSQSYTFGSGTRLTVV.